This TCR beta chain was obtained from a study of shared T cell receptors in the human thymus. The data were produced by immunoSEQ multiplex PCR, yet TCRdb's version contains in-frame clones alone and is incomplete. This sample has approximately 490,000 clones; 75% to 85% occur once, and the top ten carry more than 0.01%. The germline V gene has CDR1 MNHEY and CDR2 SMNVEV (reference sequence). V was shortened by 6 bases and J by 4 bases, with 9 bases between the two germline ends. CDR3 length equals 12 residues. The sample was also reused in another study, on human thymus T cells. That report adds: Gene usage (both V and J) appeared biased in thymic and blood repertoires.

The chain has TRBV27 and TRBJ1-2, with unresolved D. This clonotype was obtained from a boy under two years old with a congenital heart defect. Sequencing was done on a sample of thymocytes. The CDR3 bases are TGTGCCAGCAGGACTAGCAGCTATGGCTACACCTTC. Its translation: CASRTSSYGYTF.